A selection of T cell receptor beta chains follows, all from one sample in a study of blood T cell repertoires in COVID-19. The protocol was immunoSEQ multiplex PCR, while the TCRdb copy is restricted to in-frame clones and leaves out a portion. The sample lists approximately 200,000 clones, roughly 84% occurring once. The sample consisted of peripheral blood. The receptors were sampled from a woman aged 45-60 years with acute or convalescent COVID-19. The CDR3 runs from the conserved cysteine through the conserved F or W. A D gene is named only where the DNA matches it firmly. Where a row states a size, it is once, few, many or the class of an expanded clone; other rows omit it.

TRBJ1-1 | . | . | TRBV5-1 | CASSPSSGSNTEAFF | TGCGCCAGCAGCCCGTCGTCCGGGTCGAACACTGAAGCTTTCTTT
TRBJ1-1 | . | . | TRBV14 | CASSQGPGWRPEAFF | TGTGCCAGCAGCCAAGGGCCAGGGTGGAGACCTGAAGCTTTCTTT
TRBJ1-4 | few | . | TRBV3-1/TRBV3-2 | CASSTRQAEKLFF | TGTGCCAGCAGCACACGACAGGCCGAAAAACTGTTTTTT
TRBJ1-2 | many | TRBD1 | TRBV28 | CASSTRTGNTLYYGYTF | TGTGCCAGCAGTACCAGGACAGGGAATACCCTTTACTATGGCTACACCTTC
TRBJ1-2 | . | . | TRBV18 | CASSAGTDYGYTF | TGCGCCAGCTCAGCCGGGACTGATTATGGCTACACCTTC
TRBJ2-1 | . | TRBD1 | TRBV6-5 | CASTETGLDEQFF | TGTGCCAGCACCGAGACAGGGCTCGATGAGCAGTTCTTC
TRBJ2-7 | . | TRBD2 | TRBV11-2 | CASSFALAGVGEQYF | TGTGCCAGCAGCTTTGCACTAGCGGGAGTCGGCGAGCAGTACTTC
TRBJ2-3 | . | TRBD1 | TRBV5-8 | CASSLLQGFTDTQYF | TGTGCCAGCAGCTTGTTACAGGGGTTCACAGATACGCAGTATTTT
TRBJ2-2 | once | . | TRBV19 | CASNINKNTGELFF | TGTGCCAGTAACATCAACAAAAACACCGGGGAGCTGTTTTTT
TRBJ2-7 | . | . | TRBV30 | CATGPGSYEQYF | TGTGCCACAGGGCCAGGAAGCTACGAGCAGTACTTC
TRBJ2-3 | . | . | TRBV7-9 | CASRFEGGLGTDTQYF | TGTGCCAGCAGATTCGAGGGGGGGTTGGGCACAGATACGCAGTATTTT
TRBJ2-7 | . | TRBD2 | TRBV19 | CASSLAMAGGAYEQYF | TGTGCCAGTAGTCTGGCGATGGCGGGAGGGGCCTACGAGCAGTACTTC
TRBJ1-5 | . | . | TRBV18 | CASSPENTNQPQHF | TGTGCCAGCTCACCAGAAAACACCAATCAGCCCCAGCATTTT
TRBJ1-2 | . | . | TRBV6-4 | CASSDSYDSGGYTF | TGTGCCAGCAGTGACTCTTATGACTCTGGTGGCTACACCTTC
TRBJ1-1 | . | . | TRBV6-2/TRBV6-3 | CASSLGGPEAFF | TGTGCCAGCAGTTTGGGGGGACCTGAAGCTTTCTTT
TRBJ2-4 | . | TRBD2 | TRBV4-2 | CASSQRLAGDPKNIQYF | TGTGCCAGCAGCCAGAGACTAGCGGGGGACCCCAAAAACATTCAGTACTTC
TRBJ1-2 | . | . | TRBV19 | CASSLQTATSYGYTF | TGTGCCAGTAGTCTACAGACAGCGACCAGCTATGGCTACACCTTC
TRBJ2-7 | . | . | TRBV7-8 | CASSGANQVGEQYF | TGTGCCAGCAGCGGGGCTAACCAGGTGGGCGAGCAGTACTTC
TRBJ1-1 | . | . | TRBV30 | CAWSRQHTEAFF | TGTGCCTGGAGTAGACAACACACTGAAGCTTTCTTT
TRBJ1-4 | . | . | TRBV6-5 | CASSVSTTNEKLFF | TGTGCCAGCAGCGTTAGTACAACTAATGAAAAACTGTTTTTT
TRBJ2-2 | . | TRBD2 | TRBV9 | CASSVASGGRTGELFF | TGTGCCAGCAGCGTAGCTAGCGGGGGGAGGACCGGGGAGCTGTTTTTT
TRBJ2-5 | . | TRBD2 | TRBV4-2 | CASSQAGGPKGETQYF | TGTGCCAGCAGCCAAGCGGGAGGGCCAAAGGGAGAGACCCAGTACTTC
TRBJ2-3 | . | . | TRBV6-5 | CASHSTGRPDTQYF | TGTGCCAGTCATTCGACAGGCAGGCCAGATACGCAGTATTTT
TRBJ1-3 | few | . | TRBV30 | CAWSAQGPTIYF | TGTGCCTGGAGTGCACAGGGACCCACCATATATTTT
TRBJ2-1 | . | . | TRBV3-1/TRBV3-2 | CASSPTPMPRGQFF | TGTGCCAGCAGCCCGACCCCCATGCCGCGGGGGCAGTTCTTC
TRBJ1-1 | . | . | TRBV6-4 | CASSDSSGWAAFF | TGTGCCAGCAGTGACTCGAGCGGTTGGGCAGCTTTCTTT
TRBJ1-5 | . | . | TRBV7-2 | CASTVIPLQPQHF | TGTGCCAGCACCGTCATTCCACTTCAGCCCCAGCATTTT
TRBJ1-5 | . | . | TRBV28 | CASSPVGGASSNQPQHF | TGTGCCAGCAGCCCAGTGGGAGGGGCCTCGAGCAATCAGCCCCAGCATTTT
TRBJ1-1 | . | . | TRBV28 | CASSAPDSLEGAFF | TGTGCCAGCAGTGCCCCGGACAGCCTCGAGGGGGCTTTCTTT
TRBJ1-2 | . | TRBD1 | TRBV6-1 | CASSARQGSMDGYTF | TGTGCCAGCAGTGCCCGACAGGGAAGCATGGATGGCTACACCTTC
TRBJ2-2 | . | . | TRBV6-5 | CALSKFGELFF | TGTGCCCTAAGCAAGTTCGGGGAGCTGTTTTTT
TRBJ2-7 | . | . | TRBV5-5 | CASSLGQILYEQYF | TGTGCCAGCAGCTTGGGACAGATTCTTTACGAGCAGTACTTC
TRBJ2-2 | . | TRBD2 | TRBV5-4 | CASSPSGVGGELFF | TGTGCCAGCAGCCCTAGCGGGGTGGGCGGGGAGCTGTTTTTT
TRBJ2-1 | . | . | TRBV10-3 | CAITPRGGNEQFF | TGTGCCATCACCCCGCGGGGCGGGAATGAGCAGTTCTTC
TRBJ2-7 | . | TRBD1 | TRBV27 | CASSSTGTGAEQYF | TGTGCCAGCAGTAGCACCGGGACAGGGGCCGAGCAGTACTTC
TRBJ2-2 | . | . | TRBV12-3/TRBV12-4 | CASSGGELFF | TGTGCCAGCAGTGGCGGAGAGCTGTTTTTT
TRBJ2-1 | . | . | TRBV18 | CASSYPGNEQFF | TGTGCCAGCTCATATCCCGGCAATGAGCAGTTCTTC
TRBJ1-2 | . | TRBD1 | TRBV15 | CATSTHQDDRGSGGYTF | TGTGCCACCAGCACTCATCAAGATGACAGGGGGTCGGGAGGCTACACCTTC
TRBJ1-5 | . | . | TRBV28 | CASSFRSGGNQPQHF | TGTGCCAGCAGTTTCAGATCGGGGGGTAATCAGCCCCAGCATTTT
TRBJ1-5 | . | TRBD1 | TRBV19 | CASSIRKQGAGQPQHF | TGTGCCAGTAGTATAAGGAAACAGGGGGCAGGCCAGCCCCAGCATTTT
TRBJ2-1 | once | TRBD2 | TRBV5-8 | CASSYRTSGSYNEQFF | TGTGCCAGCAGCTACCGGACTAGCGGGAGTTACAATGAGCAGTTCTTC
TRBJ2-1 | . | . | TRBV19 | CASSSRQAVSYNEQFF | TGTGCCAGTAGTTCCAGACAGGCTGTCTCCTACAATGAGCAGTTCTTC
TRBJ1-5 | . | TRBD1 | TRBV7-9 | CASSGTGAQPQHF | TGTGCCAGCAGCGGAACAGGGGCCCAGCCCCAGCATTTT
TRBJ1-2 | . | . | TRBV6-5 | CAIGRGYGYTF | TGTGCCATCGGTCGAGGTTATGGCTACACCTTC
TRBJ2-7 | . | . | TRBV7-2 | CASSRDLTGYEQYF | TGTGCCAGCAGCCGGGACTTAACGGGGTACGAGCAGTACTTC
TRBJ1-4 | . | . | TRBV30 | CAWSTWGQVGGKLFF | TGTGCCTGGAGTACCTGGGGGCAGGTTGGCGGAAAACTGTTTTTT
TRBJ2-6 | . | . | TRBV30 | CACRTSGANVLTF | TGTGCCTGTCGGACTTCTGGGGCCAACGTCCTGACTTTC
TRBJ1-6 | . | . | TRBV2 | CASRTLQPNSPLHF | TGTGCCAGCAGAACGCTACAGCCTAATTCACCCCTCCACTTT
TRBJ1-5 | . | . | TRBV9 | CASSVEQAGQPQHF | TGTGCCAGCAGCGTAGAGCAGGCCGGACAGCCCCAGCATTTT
TRBJ1-5 | . | TRBD1 | TRBV10-3 | CATGTGDPNQPQHF | TGTGCCACTGGGACAGGGGACCCCAATCAGCCCCAGCATTTT
TRBJ2-2 | . | . | TRBV3-1/TRBV3-2 | CASSQDWRLSIAGELFF | TGTGCCAGCAGCCAAGATTGGCGACTATCGATCGCCGGGGAGCTGTTTTTT
TRBJ1-1 | few | TRBD1 | TRBV5-1 | CASSFRQGMNTEAFF | TGCGCCAGCAGCTTTAGACAGGGAATGAACACTGAAGCTTTCTTT
TRBJ1-5 | once | TRBD1 | TRBV6-2/TRBV6-3 | CASSYSTGRGDQPQHF | TGTGCCAGCAGTTACTCGACAGGGCGAGGGGATCAGCCCCAGCATTTT
TRBJ2-7 | . | . | TRBV12-3/TRBV12-4 | CASSSDKHEQYF | TGTGCCAGCAGCTCAGACAAGCACGAGCAGTACTTC
TRBJ1-2 | once | TRBD1 | TRBV30 | CACSQGVDGYTF | TGTGCCTGCTCCCAGGGGGTAGATGGCTACACCTTC
TRBJ1-5 | . | TRBD1 | TRBV19 | CASTGQGDQPQHF | TGTGCCAGTACCGGACAGGGGGATCAGCCCCAGCATTTT
TRBJ1-6 | . | . | TRBV7-9 | CASSFPNSPLHF | TGTGCCAGCAGCTTCCCGAATTCACCCCTCCACTTT
TRBJ2-4 | . | . | TRBV7-2 | CASSFKWGENIQYF | TGTGCCAGCAGCTTCAAATGGGGCGAAAACATTCAGTACTTC
TRBJ2-2 | . | TRBD2 | TRBV28 | CASLKLTAGAGELFF | TGTGCCAGCCTGAAATTGACAGCGGGGGCCGGGGAGCTGTTTTTT
TRBJ2-7 | . | TRBD2 | TRBV6-1 | CASSEPAGAPYEQYF | TGTGCCAGCAGTGAACCAGCGGGAGCCCCCTACGAGCAGTACTTC